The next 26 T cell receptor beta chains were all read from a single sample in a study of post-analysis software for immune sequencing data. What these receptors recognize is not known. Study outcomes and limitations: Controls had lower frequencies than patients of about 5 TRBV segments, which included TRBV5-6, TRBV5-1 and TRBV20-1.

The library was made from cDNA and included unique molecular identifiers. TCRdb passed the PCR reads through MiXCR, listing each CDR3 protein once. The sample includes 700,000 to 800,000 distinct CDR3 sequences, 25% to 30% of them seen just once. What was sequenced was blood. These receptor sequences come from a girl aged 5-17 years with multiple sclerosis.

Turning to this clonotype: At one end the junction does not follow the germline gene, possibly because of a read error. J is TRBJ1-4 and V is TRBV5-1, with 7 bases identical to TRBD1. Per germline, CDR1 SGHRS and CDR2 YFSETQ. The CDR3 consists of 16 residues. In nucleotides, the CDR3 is TGCGCTAGCAGCGGATCGGGACAGAACAATAATGAAAAACTGTTTTTT. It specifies CASSGSGQNNNEKLFF.

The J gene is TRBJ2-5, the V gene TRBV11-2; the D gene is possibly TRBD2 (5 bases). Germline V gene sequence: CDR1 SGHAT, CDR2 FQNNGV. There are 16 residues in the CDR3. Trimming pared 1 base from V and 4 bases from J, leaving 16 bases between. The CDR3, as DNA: TGTGCCAGCAGCTTAGCGTTACGGGGAAGCGTAGAGACCCAGTACTTC. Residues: CASSLALRGSVETQYF.

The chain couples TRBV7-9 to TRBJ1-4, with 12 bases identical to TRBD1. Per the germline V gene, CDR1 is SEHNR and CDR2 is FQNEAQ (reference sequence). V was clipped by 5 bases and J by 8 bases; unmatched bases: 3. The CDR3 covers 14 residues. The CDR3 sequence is CASSRGTGGEKLFF. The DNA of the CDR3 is TGTGCCAGCAGCCGCGGGACAGGGGGCGAAAAACTGTTTTTT. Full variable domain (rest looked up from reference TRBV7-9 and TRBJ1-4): DTGVSQNPRHKITKRGQNVTFRCDPISEHNRLYWYRQTLGQGPEFLTYFQNEAQLEKSRLLSDRFSAERPKGSFSTLEIQRTEQGDSAMYLCASSRGTGGEKLFFGSGTQLSVL.

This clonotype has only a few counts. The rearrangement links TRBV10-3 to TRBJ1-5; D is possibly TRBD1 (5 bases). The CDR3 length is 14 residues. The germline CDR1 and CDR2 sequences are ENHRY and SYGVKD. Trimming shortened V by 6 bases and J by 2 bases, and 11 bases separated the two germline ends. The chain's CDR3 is CAISSQGGNQPQHF. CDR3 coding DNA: TGTGCCATCAGCAGCCAGGGTGGCAATCAGCCCCAGCATTTT.

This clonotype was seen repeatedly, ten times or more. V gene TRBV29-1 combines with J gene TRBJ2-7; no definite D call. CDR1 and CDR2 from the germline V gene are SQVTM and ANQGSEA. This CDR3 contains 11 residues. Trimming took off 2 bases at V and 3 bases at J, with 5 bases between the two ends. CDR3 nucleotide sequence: TGCAGCGTTGAAACGCGCTACGAGCAGTACTTC. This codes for CSVETRYEQYF.

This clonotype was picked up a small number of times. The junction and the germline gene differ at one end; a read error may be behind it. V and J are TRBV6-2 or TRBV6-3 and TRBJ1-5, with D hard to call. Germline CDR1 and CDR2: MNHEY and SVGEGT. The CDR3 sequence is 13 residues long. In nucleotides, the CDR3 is TGTGCCAGCAGGTACTCGATTGCTCTGCCCCAGCATTTT. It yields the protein CASRYSIALPQHF.

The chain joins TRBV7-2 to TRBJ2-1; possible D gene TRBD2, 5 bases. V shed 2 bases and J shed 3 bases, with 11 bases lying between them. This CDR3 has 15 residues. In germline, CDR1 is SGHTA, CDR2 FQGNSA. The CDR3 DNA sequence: TGTGCCAGCAGCTTAAGAACCGGACTCTACAATGAGCAGTTCTTC. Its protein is CASSLRTGLYNEQFF.

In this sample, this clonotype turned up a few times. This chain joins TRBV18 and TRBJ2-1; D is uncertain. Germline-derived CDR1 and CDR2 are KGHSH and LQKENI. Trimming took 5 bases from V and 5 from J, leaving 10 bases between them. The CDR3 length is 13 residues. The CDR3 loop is CASSSSRDNEQFF. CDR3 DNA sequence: TGTGCCAGCTCATCAAGCCGGGACAATGAGCAGTTCTTC.

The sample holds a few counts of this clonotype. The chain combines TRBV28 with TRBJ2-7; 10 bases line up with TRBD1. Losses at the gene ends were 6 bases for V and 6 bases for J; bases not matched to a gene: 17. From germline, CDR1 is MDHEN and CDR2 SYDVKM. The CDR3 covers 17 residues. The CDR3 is CASRKWRGGQGGLEQYF. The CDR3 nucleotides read TGTGCCAGCAGAAAATGGAGGGGAGGACAGGGGGGTCTCGAGCAGTACTTC.

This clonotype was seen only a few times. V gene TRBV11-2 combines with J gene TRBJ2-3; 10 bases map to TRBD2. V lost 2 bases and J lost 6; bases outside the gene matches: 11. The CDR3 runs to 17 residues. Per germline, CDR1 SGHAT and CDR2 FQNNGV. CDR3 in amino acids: CASSLSPSGGAWDTQYF. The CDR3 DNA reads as TGTGCCAGCAGCTTATCCCCCAGCGGGGGGGCGTGGGATACGCAGTATTTT.

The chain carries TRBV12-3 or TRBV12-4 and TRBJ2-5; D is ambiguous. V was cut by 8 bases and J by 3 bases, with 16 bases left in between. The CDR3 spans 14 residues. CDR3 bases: TGTGCCAGCGGCCGAGGCGGTAAAAAAGAGACCCAGTACTTC. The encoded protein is CASGRGGKKETQYF.

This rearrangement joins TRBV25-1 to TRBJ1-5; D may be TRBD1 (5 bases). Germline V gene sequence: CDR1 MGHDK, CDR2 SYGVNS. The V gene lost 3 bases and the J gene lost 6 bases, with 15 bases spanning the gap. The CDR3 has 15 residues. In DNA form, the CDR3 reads TGTGCCAGCAGTGACACTGGCGGGACCGGTCAGCCCCAGCATTTT. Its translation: CASSDTGGTGQPQHF.

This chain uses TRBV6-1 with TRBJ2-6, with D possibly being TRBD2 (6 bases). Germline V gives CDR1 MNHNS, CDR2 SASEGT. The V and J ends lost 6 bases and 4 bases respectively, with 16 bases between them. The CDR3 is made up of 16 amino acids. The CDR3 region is CASSPRETYGANVLTF. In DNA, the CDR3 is TGTGCCAGCAGCCCACGGGAGACGTACGGGGCCAACGTCCTGACTTTC.

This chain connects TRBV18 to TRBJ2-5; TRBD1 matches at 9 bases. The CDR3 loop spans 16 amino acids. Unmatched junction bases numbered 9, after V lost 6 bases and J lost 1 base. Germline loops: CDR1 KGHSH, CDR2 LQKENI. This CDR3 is CASSLGQGLFQETQYF. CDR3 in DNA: TGTGCCAGCTCCCTCGGACAGGGGCTATTCCAAGAGACCCAGTACTTC.

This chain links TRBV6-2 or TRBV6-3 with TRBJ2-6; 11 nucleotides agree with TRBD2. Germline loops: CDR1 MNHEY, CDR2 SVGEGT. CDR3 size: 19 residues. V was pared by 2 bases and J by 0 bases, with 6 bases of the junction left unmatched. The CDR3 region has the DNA TGTGCCAGCAGTTACGGGGCTAGCGGGAGGCGCTCTGGGGCCAACGTCCTGACTTTC. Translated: CASSYGASGRRSGANVLTF.

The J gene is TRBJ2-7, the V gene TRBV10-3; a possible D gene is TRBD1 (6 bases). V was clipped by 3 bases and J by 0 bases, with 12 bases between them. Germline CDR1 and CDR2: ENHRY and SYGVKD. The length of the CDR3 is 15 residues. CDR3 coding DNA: TGTGCCATCAGTGAAGACAGGACAACCTCCTACGAGCAGTACTTC. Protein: CAISEDRTTSYEQYF.

The CDR3 DNA sequence: TGTGCCAGCAGCGCATCGGGGGCCCAAGAGACCCAGTACTTC. It yields the protein CASSASGAQETQYF. The chain links TRBV7-2 to TRBJ2-5, with D perhaps assigned TRBD1 or TRBD2 (6 bases each). The CDR3 length is 14 residues. Germline CDR1 is SGHTA and CDR2 is FQGNSA. V was cut by 5 bases and J by 1 base, with 11 bases left in between. Drawing the rest from reference TRBV7-2 and TRBJ2-5, the complete variable domain is GAGVSQSPSNKVTEKGKDVELRCDPISGHTALYWYRQSLGQGLEFLIYFQGNSAPDKSGLPSDRFSAERTGGSVSTLTIQRTQQEDSAVYLCASSASGAQETQYFGPGTRLLVL.

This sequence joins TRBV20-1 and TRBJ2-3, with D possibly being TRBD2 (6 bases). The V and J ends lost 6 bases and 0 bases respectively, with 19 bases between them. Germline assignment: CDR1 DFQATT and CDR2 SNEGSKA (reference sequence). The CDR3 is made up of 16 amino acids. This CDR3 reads CSARASGFPSTDTQYF. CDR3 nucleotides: TGCAGTGCCCGAGCCAGCGGGTTCCCTAGCACAGATACGCAGTATTTT.

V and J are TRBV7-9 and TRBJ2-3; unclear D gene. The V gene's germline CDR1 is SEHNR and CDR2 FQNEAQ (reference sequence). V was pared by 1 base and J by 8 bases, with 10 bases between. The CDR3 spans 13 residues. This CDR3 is CASSLDGAGTQYF. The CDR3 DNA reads TGTGCCAGCAGCTTAGATGGAGCAGGTACGCAGTATTTT.

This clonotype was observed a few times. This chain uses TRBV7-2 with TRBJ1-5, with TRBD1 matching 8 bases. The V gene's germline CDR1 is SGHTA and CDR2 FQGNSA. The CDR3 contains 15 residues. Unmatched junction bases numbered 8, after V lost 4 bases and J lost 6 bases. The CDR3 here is CASSSAGGSRQPQHF. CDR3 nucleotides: TGTGCCAGCAGCTCCGCAGGGGGCTCTCGTCAGCCCCAGCATTTT.

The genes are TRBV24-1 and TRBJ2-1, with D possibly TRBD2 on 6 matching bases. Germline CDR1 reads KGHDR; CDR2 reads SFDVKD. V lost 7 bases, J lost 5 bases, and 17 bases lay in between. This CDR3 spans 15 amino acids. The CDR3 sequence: CATRGDGGPNNEQFF. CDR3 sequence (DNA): TGTGCCACCAGGGGGGACGGGGGTCCAAACAATGAGCAGTTCTTC.

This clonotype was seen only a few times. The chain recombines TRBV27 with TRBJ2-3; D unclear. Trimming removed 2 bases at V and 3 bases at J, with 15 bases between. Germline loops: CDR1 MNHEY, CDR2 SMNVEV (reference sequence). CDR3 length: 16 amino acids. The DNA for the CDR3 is TGTGCCAGCAGTTTAGTACGGATAATTGGTACAGATACGCAGTATTTT. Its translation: CASSLVRIIGTDTQYF.

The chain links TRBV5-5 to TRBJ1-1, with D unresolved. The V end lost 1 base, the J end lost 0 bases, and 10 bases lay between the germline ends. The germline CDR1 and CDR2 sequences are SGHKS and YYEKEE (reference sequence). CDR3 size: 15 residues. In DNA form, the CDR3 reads TGTGCCAGCAGCTTGTACGGGAGCATGAACACTGAAGCTTTCTTT. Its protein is CASSLYGSMNTEAFF.

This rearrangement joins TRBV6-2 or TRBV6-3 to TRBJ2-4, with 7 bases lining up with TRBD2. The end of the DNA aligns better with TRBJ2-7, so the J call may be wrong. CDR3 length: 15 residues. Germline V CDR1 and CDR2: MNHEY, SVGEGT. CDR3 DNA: TGTGCCAGCAGCTCCGACCTAGCGGCGACCTACGAGCAGTACTTC. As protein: CASSSDLAATYEQYF.

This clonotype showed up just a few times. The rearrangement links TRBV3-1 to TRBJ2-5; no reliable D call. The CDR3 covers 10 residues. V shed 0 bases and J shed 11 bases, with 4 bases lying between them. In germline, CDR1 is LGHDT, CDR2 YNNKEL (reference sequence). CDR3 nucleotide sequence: TGTGCCAGCAGCCAAGAATTACAGTACTTC. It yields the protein CASSQELQYF.

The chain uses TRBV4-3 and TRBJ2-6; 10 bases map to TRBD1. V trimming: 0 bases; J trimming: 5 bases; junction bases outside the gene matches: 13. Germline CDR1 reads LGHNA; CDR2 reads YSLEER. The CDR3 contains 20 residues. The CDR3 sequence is CASSQDSAGTGALWANVLTF. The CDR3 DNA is TGCGCCAGCAGCCAAGATAGTGCTGGGACAGGGGCCCTCTGGGCCAACGTCCTGACTTTC.